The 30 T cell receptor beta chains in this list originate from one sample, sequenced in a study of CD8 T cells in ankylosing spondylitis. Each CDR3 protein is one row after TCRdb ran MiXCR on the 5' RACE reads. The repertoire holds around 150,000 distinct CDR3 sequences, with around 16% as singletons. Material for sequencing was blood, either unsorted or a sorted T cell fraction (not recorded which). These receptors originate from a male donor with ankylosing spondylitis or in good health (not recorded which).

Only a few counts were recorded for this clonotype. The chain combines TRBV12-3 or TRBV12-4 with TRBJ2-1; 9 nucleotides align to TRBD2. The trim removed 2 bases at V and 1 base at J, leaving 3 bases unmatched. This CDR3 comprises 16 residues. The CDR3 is CASSLRREGSYNEQFF. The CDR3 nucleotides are TGTGCCAGCAGTTTACGGCGGGAGGGGTCCTACAATGAGCAGTTCTTC.

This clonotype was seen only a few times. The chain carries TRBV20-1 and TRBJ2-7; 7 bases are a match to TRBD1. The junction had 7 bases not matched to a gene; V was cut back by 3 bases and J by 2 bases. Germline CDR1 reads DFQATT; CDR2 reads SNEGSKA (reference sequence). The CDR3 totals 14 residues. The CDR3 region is CSARVGTAAYEQYF. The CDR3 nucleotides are TGCAGTGCTAGGGTAGGGACAGCTGCCTACGAGCAGTACTTC.

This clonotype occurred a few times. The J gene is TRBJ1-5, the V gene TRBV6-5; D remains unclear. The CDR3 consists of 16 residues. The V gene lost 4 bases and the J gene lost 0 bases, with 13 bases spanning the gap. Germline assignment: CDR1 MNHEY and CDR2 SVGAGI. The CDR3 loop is CASSLTRRDSNQPQHF. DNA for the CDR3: TGTGCCAGCAGTTTAACGAGGCGGGATAGCAATCAGCCCCAGCATTTT.

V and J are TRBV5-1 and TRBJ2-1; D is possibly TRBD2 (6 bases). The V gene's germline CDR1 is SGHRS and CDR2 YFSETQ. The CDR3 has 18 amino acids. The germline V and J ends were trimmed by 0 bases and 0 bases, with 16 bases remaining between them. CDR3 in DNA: TGCGCCAGCAGCTTGGGTGAAGCGGGCTTGAGCTCCTACAATGAGCAGTTCTTC. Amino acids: CASSLGEAGLSSYNEQFF.

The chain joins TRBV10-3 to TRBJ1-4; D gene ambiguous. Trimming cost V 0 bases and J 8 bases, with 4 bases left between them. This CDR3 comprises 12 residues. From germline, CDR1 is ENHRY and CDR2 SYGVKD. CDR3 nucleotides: TGTGCCATCAGTGAGTCGGGGGAAAAACTGTTTTTT. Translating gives CAISESGEKLFF.

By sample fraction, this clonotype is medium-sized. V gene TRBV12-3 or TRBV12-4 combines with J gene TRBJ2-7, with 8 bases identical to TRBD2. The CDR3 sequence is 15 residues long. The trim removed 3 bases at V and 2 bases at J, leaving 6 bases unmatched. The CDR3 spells CASSFSGTSPYEQYF. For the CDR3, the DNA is TGTGCCAGCAGTTTTTCCGGGACTAGTCCCTACGAGCAGTACTTC.

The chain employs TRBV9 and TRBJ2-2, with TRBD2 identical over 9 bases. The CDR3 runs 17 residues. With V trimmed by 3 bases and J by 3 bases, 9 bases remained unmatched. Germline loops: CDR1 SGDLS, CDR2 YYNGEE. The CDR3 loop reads CASSGGVAGVHTGELFF. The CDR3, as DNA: TGTGCCAGCAGCGGGGGGGTAGCGGGAGTGCACACCGGGGAGCTGTTTTTT.

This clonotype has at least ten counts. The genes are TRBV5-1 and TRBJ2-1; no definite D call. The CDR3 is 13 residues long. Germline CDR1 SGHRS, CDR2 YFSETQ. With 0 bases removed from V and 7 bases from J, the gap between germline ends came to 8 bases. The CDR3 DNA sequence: TGCGCCAGCAGCTTGGCCTCCTTGAATGAGCAGTTCTTC. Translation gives CASSLASLNEQFF.

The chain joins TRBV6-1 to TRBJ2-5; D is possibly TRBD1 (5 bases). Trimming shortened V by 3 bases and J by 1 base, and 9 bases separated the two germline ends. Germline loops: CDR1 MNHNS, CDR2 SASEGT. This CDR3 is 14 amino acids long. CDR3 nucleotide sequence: TGTGCCAGCAGTGAGTTGACAGTCCAAGAGACCCAGTACTTC. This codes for CASSELTVQETQYF.

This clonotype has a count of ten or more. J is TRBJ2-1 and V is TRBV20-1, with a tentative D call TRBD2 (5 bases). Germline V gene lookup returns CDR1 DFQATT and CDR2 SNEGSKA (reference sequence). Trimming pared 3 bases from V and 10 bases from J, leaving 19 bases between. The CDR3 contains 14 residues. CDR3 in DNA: TGCAGTGCTAGTGAGGACTCCTCTTTATGGGAGCAGTTCTTC. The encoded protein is CSASEDSSLWEQFF.

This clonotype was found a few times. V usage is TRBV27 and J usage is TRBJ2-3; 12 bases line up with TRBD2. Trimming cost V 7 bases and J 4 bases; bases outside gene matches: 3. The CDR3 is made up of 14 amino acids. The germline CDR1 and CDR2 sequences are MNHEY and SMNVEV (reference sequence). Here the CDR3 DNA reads TGTGCCAGCATCGGACTAGCGGGATCAGATACGCAGTATTTT. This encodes CASIGLAGSDTQYF.

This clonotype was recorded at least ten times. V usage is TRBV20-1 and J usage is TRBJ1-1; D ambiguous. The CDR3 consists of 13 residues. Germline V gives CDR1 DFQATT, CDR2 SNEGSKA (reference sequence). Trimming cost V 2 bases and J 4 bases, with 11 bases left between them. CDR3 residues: CSARYASSTEAFF. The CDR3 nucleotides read TGCAGTGCTAGATATGCGTCGAGCACTGAAGCTTTCTTT.

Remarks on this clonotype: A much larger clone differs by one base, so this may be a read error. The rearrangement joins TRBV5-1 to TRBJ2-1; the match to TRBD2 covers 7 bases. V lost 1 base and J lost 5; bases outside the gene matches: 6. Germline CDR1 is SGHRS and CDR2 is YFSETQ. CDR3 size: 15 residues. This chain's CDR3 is CASSLSGIGHNEQFF. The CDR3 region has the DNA TGCGCCAGCAGCTTGAGCGGGATCGGGCACAATGAGCAGTTCTTC.

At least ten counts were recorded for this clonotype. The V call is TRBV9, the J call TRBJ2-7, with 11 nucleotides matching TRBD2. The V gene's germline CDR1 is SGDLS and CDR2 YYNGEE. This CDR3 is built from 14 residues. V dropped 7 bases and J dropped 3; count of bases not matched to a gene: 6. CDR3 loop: CASGKGLADYEQYF. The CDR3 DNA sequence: TGTGCCAGCGGCAAGGGACTAGCGGACTACGAGCAGTACTTC.

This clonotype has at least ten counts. This CDR3 is CASSFSRGSISPLHF. For the CDR3, the DNA is TGTGCCAGCAGCTTCAGCAGGGGGTCGATTTCACCCCTCCACTTT. The rearrangement uses TRBV7-9 and TRBJ1-6; 7 bases agree with TRBD1. The CDR3 length is 15 residues. V shed 3 bases and J 9 bases; nucleotides not matched to a gene: 8. CDR1 and CDR2 from the germline V gene are SEHNR and FQNEAQ (reference sequence).

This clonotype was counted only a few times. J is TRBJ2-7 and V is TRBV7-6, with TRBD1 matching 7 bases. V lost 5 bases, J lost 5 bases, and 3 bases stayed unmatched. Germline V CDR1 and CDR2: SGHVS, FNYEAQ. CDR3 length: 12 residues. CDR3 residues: CASSLQGDEQYF. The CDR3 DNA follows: TGTGCCAGCAGCCTCCAGGGGGACGAGCAGTACTTC.

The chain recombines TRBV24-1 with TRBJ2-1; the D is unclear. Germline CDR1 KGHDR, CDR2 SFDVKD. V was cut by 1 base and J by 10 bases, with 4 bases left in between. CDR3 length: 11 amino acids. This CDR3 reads CATSDLGEQFF. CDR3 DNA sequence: TGTGCCACCAGTGATTTAGGGGAGCAGTTCTTC.

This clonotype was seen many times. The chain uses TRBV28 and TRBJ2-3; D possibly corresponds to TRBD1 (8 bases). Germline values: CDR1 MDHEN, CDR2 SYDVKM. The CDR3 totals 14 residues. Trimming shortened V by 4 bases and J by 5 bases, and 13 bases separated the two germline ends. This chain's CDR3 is CASSYRGGQDTQYF. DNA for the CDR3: TGTGCCAGCAGTTACAGGGGGGGCCAAGATACGCAGTATTTT.

This CDR3 is CASSSGLRTEAFF. The CDR3 DNA sequence: TGTGCCAGCAGCTCGGGACTTCGAACTGAAGCTTTCTTT. This chain connects TRBV7-2 to TRBJ1-1; D is perhaps TRBD1 (5 bases). CDR1 SGHTA and CDR2 FQGNSA come from the germline V gene. Trimming shortened V by 4 bases and J by 5 bases, and 11 bases separated the two germline ends. CDR3 length equals 13 residues.

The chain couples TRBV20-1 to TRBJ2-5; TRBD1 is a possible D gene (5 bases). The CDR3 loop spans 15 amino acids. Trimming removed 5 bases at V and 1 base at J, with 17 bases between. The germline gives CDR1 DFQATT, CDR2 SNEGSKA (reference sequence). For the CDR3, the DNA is TGCAGTGCTGGGGCCTCCGTCGGTGGCCAAGAGACCCAGTACTTC. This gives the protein CSAGASVGGQETQYF.

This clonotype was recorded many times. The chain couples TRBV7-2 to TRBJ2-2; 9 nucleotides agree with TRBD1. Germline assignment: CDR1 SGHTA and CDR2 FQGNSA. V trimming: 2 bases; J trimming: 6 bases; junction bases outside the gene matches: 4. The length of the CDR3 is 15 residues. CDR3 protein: CASSLRTGVAGELFF. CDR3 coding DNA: TGTGCCAGCAGCTTAAGGACAGGGGTGGCCGGGGAGCTGTTTTTT. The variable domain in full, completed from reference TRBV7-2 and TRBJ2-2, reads GAGVSQSPSNKVTEKGKDVELRCDPISGHTALYWYRQSLGQGLEFLIYFQGNSAPDKSGLPSDRFSAERTGGSVSTLTIQRTQQEDSAVYLCASSLRTGVAGELFFGEGSRLTVL.

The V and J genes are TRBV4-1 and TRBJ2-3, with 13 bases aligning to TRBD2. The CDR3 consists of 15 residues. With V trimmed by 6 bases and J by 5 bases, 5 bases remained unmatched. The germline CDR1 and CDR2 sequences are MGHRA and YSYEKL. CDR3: CASRRTSGSLDTQYF. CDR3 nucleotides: TGCGCCAGCAGACGGACTAGCGGGAGCTTAGATACGCAGTATTTT.

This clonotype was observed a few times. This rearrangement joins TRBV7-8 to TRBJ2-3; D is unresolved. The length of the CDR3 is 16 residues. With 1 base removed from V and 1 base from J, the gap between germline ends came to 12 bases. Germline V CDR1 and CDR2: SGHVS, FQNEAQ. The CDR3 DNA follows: TGTGCCAGCAGCTTAGAGACTGCGCTCGGCACAGATACGCAGTATTTT. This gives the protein CASSLETALGTDTQYF.

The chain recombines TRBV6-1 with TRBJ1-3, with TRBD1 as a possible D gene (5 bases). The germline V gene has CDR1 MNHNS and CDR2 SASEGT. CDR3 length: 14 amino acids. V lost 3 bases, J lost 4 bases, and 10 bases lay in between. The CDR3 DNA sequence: TGTGCCAGCAGTGACGGGACTTTGGGAAACACCATATATTTT. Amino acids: CASSDGTLGNTIYF.

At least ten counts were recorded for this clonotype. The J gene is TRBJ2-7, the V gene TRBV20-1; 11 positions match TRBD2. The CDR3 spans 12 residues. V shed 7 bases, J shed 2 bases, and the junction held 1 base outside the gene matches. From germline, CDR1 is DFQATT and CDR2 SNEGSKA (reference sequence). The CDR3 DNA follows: TGCAGTGTGACTAGCGGGACCTACGAGCAGTACTTC. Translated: CSVTSGTYEQYF.

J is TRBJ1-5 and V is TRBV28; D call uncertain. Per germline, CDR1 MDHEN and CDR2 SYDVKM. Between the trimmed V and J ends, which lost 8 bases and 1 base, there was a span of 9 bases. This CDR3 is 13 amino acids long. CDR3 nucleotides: TGTGCCAGCGGAGGACGGAGCAATCAGCCCCAGCATTTT. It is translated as CASGGRSNQPQHF.

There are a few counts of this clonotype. CDR3 sequence: CASSFRGRAETQYF. The DNA for the CDR3 is TGTGCCAGCAGCTTTCGGGGGCGGGCGGAGACCCAGTACTTC. The rearrangement links TRBV7-6 to TRBJ2-5; D is tentatively TRBD1 or TRBD2 (6 bases each). This CDR3 has 14 residues. Germline V gene sequence: CDR1 SGHVS, CDR2 FNYEAQ. Trimming took off 3 bases at V and 5 bases at J, with 13 bases between the two ends.

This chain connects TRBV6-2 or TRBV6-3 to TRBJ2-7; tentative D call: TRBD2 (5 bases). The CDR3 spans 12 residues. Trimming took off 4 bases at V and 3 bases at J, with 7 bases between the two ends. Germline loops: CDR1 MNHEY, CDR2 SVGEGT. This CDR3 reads CASSWGVYEQYF. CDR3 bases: TGTGCCAGCAGTTGGGGAGTCTACGAGCAGTACTTC.

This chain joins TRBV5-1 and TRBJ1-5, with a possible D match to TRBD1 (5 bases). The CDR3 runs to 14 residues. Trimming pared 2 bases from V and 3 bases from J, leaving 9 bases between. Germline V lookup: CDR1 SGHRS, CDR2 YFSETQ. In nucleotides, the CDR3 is TGCGCCAGCAGCTTTGGAGGGGTCAATCAGCCCCAGCATTTT. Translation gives CASSFGGVNQPQHF.

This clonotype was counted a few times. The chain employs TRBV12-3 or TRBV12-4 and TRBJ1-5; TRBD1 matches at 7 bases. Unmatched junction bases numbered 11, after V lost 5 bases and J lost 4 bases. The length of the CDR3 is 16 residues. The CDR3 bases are TGTGCCAGCAGTCTGGGACAGAGGACGTGGAATCAGCCCCAGCATTTT. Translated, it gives CASSLGQRTWNQPQHF.